The following is a TCR beta chain sequence with its context. Its antigen is still unknown. This CDR3 has 17 residues. Looked up from germline, CDR1 is SEHNR and CDR2 is FQNEAQ (reference sequence). This sample is part of a study of CXCR3-negative and CXCR3-positive naive CD8 T cells. General study findings and limits: Greater hydrophobicity was found in TRB CDR3s of CXCR3-positive naive cells than of CXCR3-negative naive cells. Expression of CXCR3 was partially reduced after cryopreservation, and fresh PBMCs were used in most assays.

CD45RO-CCR7+CD27+CD95- was the phenotype of naive CD8+ T cells. Through 5' RACE with UMI labels, the TRB cDNA libraries were prepared. After re-calling the 5' RACE reads, TCRdb lists one entry per CDR3 protein, DNA absent. Its table lists some 150,000 distinct CDR3 sequences. The receptor comes from a human donor in good health. Some clones in this sample may be carry-over from other donors' samples. Sample: naive CXCR3+ CD8+ T cells from blood. Subset described: CD45RO-CCR7+CD27+CD95- naive CD8+ T cells expressing CXCR3 (TNR3+). V is TRBV7-9 and J is TRBJ2-1; TCRdb calls TRBD2, which cannot be checked without DNA. The CDR3: CASSPRPGTSGYNEQFF.